A selection of T cell receptor beta chains follows, all from one sample in a study of blood T cells in healthy people across ages. TCRdb reanalysed the 5' RACE reads using MiXCR and keeps one entry per CDR3 protein. The sample consists of under 2,000,000 distinct CDR3 sequences, 49% of them appearing once. Source material: blood. These receptors were collected from a middle-aged woman in good health. The CDR3 runs from the conserved cysteine through the conserved F or W. A D gene is named only where the DNA matches it firmly. Where a row states a size, it is once, few, many or the class of an expanded clone; other rows omit it.

>-|TRBJ2-1|-|TRBV20-1
TGCAGTGCCCGCACGACAGGACTTCTCTACAATGAGCAGTTCTTC
CSARTTGLLYNEQFF
>few|TRBJ2-1|-|TRBV20-1
TGCAGTGCTAAAAGCGTATATTCCTACAATGAGCAGTTCTTC
CSAKSVYSYNEQFF
>-|TRBJ2-1|TRBD2|TRBV7-2
TGTGCCAGCAGCTTAGCTGGGACTAGCGCTTCTTTTTCCTACAATGAGCAGTTCTTC
CASSLAGTSASFSYNEQFF
>-|TRBJ2-1|-|TRBV20-1
TGCAGTGCTAGGACCAACAATGAGCAGTTCTTC
CSARTNNEQFF
>-|TRBJ1-5|-|TRBV4-3
TGCGCCAGCAGCCAGACCTGGGGTTCGGCCAATCAGCCCCAGCATTTT
CASSQTWGSANQPQHF
>-|TRBJ2-3|-|TRBV5-1
TGCGCCAGCAGCTTAGTCCGCCAGGCCCACACAGATACGCAGTATTTT
CASSLVRQAHTDTQYF
>few|TRBJ2-5|-|TRBV20-1
TGCAGTGCTAGAGTAGCAGGGATGGGGACCCAGTACTTC
CSARVAGMGTQYF
>-|TRBJ1-6|-|TRBV3-1
TGTGCCAGCAGCCGGTTAGCTTCACCCCTCCACTTT
CASSRLASPLHF
>-|TRBJ2-7|TRBD1|TRBV2
TGTGCCAGGAGGGACAGGGGTCGAGACGAGCAGTACTTC
CARRDRGRDEQYF
>few|TRBJ2-1|-|TRBV10-3
TGTGCCATCAGTGAGTCGGGCCGGAACAATGAGCAGTTCTTC
CAISESGRNNEQFF
>-|TRBJ2-7|TRBD2|TRBV7-9
TGTGCCAGCAACTTCCCCGAACTAGCGGGGGGGCAATACGAGCAGTACTTC
CASNFPELAGGQYEQYF
>-|TRBJ1-2|-|TRBV20-1
TGCAGTGCCCCGCCGAGAAGCTATGGCTACACCTTC
CSAPPRSYGYTF
>-|TRBJ2-1|-|TRBV7-2
TGTGCCAGCAGCGATGGATCCAATGAGCAGTTCTTC
CASSDGSNEQFF
>-|TRBJ2-1|TRBD2|TRBV5-1
TGCGCCAGCAGCCTACAGCGGGACTACGGTGTGTCCAATGAGCAGTTCTTC
CASSLQRDYGVSNEQFF
>-|TRBJ1-1|-|TRBV20-1
TGCAGTGCTATTAGGGATATGAACACTGAAGCTTTCTTT
CSAIRDMNTEAFF
>few|TRBJ2-1|TRBD2|TRBV13
TGTGCCAGCAGCTTAGGTGTAGCGGGGGGCCGGGACAATGAGCAGTTCTTC
CASSLGVAGGRDNEQFF
>-|TRBJ1-6|-|TRBV20-1
TGCAGTGCTAGAAGTCCCAGGGATATCTCACCCCTCCACTTT
CSARSPRDISPLHF
>once|TRBJ1-5|-|TRBV20-1
TGCAGTGCTAGAGATCCGGGTTCTGGAATGAATCAGCCCCAGCATTTT
CSARDPGSGMNQPQHF
>-|TRBJ1-4|TRBD1|TRBV20-1
TGCAGTGCTGGGACAGGAGCTAATGAAAAACTGTTTTTT
CSAGTGANEKLFF
>few|TRBJ2-1|TRBD2|TRBV28
TGTGCCAGCAGTCCACTACGGACTAGCGGGGGCTACAATGAGCAGTTCTTC
CASSPLRTSGGYNEQFF
>few|TRBJ2-7|-|TRBV21-1
TGTGCCAGCAGCAAAGCGTCGAAGGTTTTTCGAGTCCTTTACGAGCAGTACTTC
CASSKASKVFRVLYEQYF
>few|TRBJ1-2|TRBD1|TRBV20-1
TGCAGTGCTAGGAAACCGGGACAGGGCTACGATGGCTACACCTTC
CSARKPGQGYDGYTF
>-|TRBJ1-1|-|TRBV6-5
TGTGCCAGCAGTAGGATAACGAACACTGAAGCTTTCTTT
CASSRITNTEAFF
>-|TRBJ2-5|TRBD2|TRBV6-5
TGTGCCAGCAGTTACTTGACCGGGACTAGTTACAATGAGCAGTACTTC
CASSYLTGTSYNEQYF
>-|TRBJ1-1|TRBD1|TRBV11-2
TGTGCCAGCAGCTTGGGGGTACAGGGGGCCACTGAAGCTTTCTTT
CASSLGVQGATEAFF
>-|TRBJ2-5|TRBD2|TRBV7-2
TGTGCCAGCAGCTTGGGGCGTGTCGGGGGGGGCCAAGAGACCCAGTACTTC
CASSLGRVGGGQETQYF
>-|TRBJ2-7|-|TRBV3-1
TGTGCCAGCAGCCAAGTGGGACGGAACTACGAGCAGTACTTC
CASSQVGRNYEQYF
>-|TRBJ1-1|-|TRBV6-5
TGTGCCAGCAGTTACTCGATTTGGGAGTATAACACTGAAGCTTTCTTT
CASSYSIWEYNTEAFF
>-|TRBJ1-6|TRBD1|TRBV18
TGTGCCGGCTCACCACCAGGGGGCAATAATTCACCCCTCCACTTT
CAGSPPGGNNSPLHF
>-|TRBJ2-5|TRBD1|TRBV5-1
TGCGCCAGCGCTAAGGGACAGCAATATTGGGAGACCCAGTACTTC
CASAKGQQYWETQYF
>-|TRBJ1-2|-|TRBV5-6
TGTGCCAGCATTTCTTCCAACGGCTATGGCTACACCTTC
CASISSNGYGYTF
>-|TRBJ1-4|TRBD1|TRBV4-2
TGTGCCAGCAGCCAAGTTGGGGGGTTACAGGGGAGTGAAAAACTGTTTTTT
CASSQVGGLQGSEKLFF
>-|TRBJ1-5|TRBD1|TRBV15
TGTGCCACCAGCAGACGGGGACAGCGCAATCAGCCCCAGCATTTT
CATSRRGQRNQPQHF
>-|TRBJ2-1|-|TRBV20-1
TGCAGTGCCCCTAGGGGGAACGAACGTGAGCAGTTCTTC
CSAPRGNEREQFF
>few|TRBJ2-5|-|TRBV29-1
TGCAGCGTTGTCTTCTCGGGGGAGACCCAGTACTTC
CSVVFSGETQYF
>once|TRBJ1-6|-|TRBV7-2
TGTGCCAGCAGCTTAGTCCTGAGGGCAGGGAATTCACCCCTCCACTTT
CASSLVLRAGNSPLHF
>-|TRBJ2-5|-|TRBV6-1
TGTGCCAGCACCAGAAAGGGCGGGGCCATCCAAGAGACCCAGTACTTC
CASTRKGGAIQETQYF